This T cell receptor (beta chain) comes out of a study of T cell responses to AZD1222 COVID-19 vaccine. General study findings and limits: Variant regions that are unmutated are reportedly the target of nearly half of spike-specific TCRs. White British donors predominated, females outnumbered males, and clonal diversity was possibly underestimated.

Profiled with immunoSEQ multiplex PCR; TCRdb holds only in-frame clones, not every one. The data contain 55,000 to 80,000 clones, 80% to 90% of them singletons. A note on this clone: As yet, its antigen is unknown.

The CDR3 has 16 amino acids. V was pared by 0 bases and J by 3 bases, with 4 bases of the junction left unmatched. CDR1 is MNHEY, CDR2 SVGAGI, per germline. The TCR originated in an adult who received the AZD1222 COVID-19 vaccine. This rearrangement joins TRBV6-5 to TRBJ2-2; 7 positions match TRBD2. The sample consisted of peripheral blood, taken 28 days after the second AZD1222 dose. In DNA, the CDR3 is TGTGCCAGCAGTTACTCGTCTGCGGGGGACACCGGGGAGCTGTTTTTT. It translates to CASSYSSAGDTGELFF.